Listed below are T cell receptor beta chains from one sample, sequenced in a study of blood T cell repertoires in COVID-19. Measured with immunoSEQ multiplex PCR; TCRdb has only the in-frame clones, and not every one. In the table there are roughly 74,000 clones, 84% of which are singletons. Sequenced: peripheral blood. The receptors derive from a man aged 65 to 79 with acute or convalescent COVID-19. Both conserved end residues are part of each CDR3. A D gene is named only where the DNA matches it firmly. Clone size is shown for a subset of rows, as once, few, many or a class of expanded clone.

v_call	d_call	clone_size	cdr3_length	j_call	cdr3_aa	cdr3_nt
TRBV18	NA	NA	15	TRBJ2-3	CASSPPSRYVDTQYF	TGTGCCAGCTCACCCCCGAGTAGATACGTGGATACGCAGTATTTT
TRBV10-3	NA	NA	15	TRBJ2-5	CAISDPPGGQETQYF	TGTGCCATCAGTGACCCCCCCGGGGGCCAAGAGACCCAGTACTTC
TRBV28	NA	NA	15	TRBJ2-7	CASSLPRQVAYEQYF	TGTGCCAGCAGTTTACCGCGACAGGTAGCCTACGAGCAGTACTTC
TRBV5-1	TRBD1	NA	15	TRBJ2-2	CASSVGQGNTGELFF	TGCGCCAGCAGCGTCGGACAGGGAAACACCGGGGAGCTGTTTTTT
TRBV3-1/TRBV3-2	NA	NA	13	TRBJ2-7	CASSSRRGGEQYF	TGTGCCAGCAGCTCGAGGCGGGGAGGCGAGCAGTACTTC
TRBV11-3	TRBD1	NA	16	TRBJ2-2	CASSGGQGRDTGELFF	TGTGCCAGCAGCGGAGGACAGGGGAGAGACACCGGGGAGCTGTTTTTT
TRBV27	TRBD2	NA	16	TRBJ2-1	CASSLRGLANNNEQFF	TGTGCCAGCAGTCTAAGAGGACTAGCGAACAACAATGAGCAGTTCTTC
TRBV5-1	NA	NA	15	TRBJ2-3	CASRATGASTDTQYF	TGCGCCAGCAGGGCGACAGGAGCAAGCACAGATACGCAGTATTTT
TRBV7-8	TRBD1	NA	15	TRBJ2-2	CASSGQGANTGELFF	TGTGCCAGCAGCGGACAGGGGGCGAACACCGGGGAGCTGTTTTTT
TRBV7-3	TRBD1	once	13	TRBJ1-1	CASSLTDRVGAFF	TGTGCCAGCAGCTTAACCGACAGGGTGGGAGCTTTCTTT
TRBV5-4	NA	NA	13	TRBJ1-1	CASSLGLNTEAFF	TGTGCCAGCAGCTTGGGGCTCAACACTGAAGCTTTCTTT
TRBV5-1	TRBD1	NA	14	TRBJ1-3	CASSTGGEGNTIYF	TGCGCCAGCAGCACAGGGGGCGAGGGAAACACCATATATTTT
TRBV2	NA	NA	12	TRBJ1-4	CASSGGGEKLFF	TGTGCCAGCAGCGGGGGGGGAGAAAAACTGTTTTTT
TRBV7-2	TRBD1	NA	14	TRBJ2-1	CAVERDRASNEQFF	TGTGCCGTCGAGCGGGACAGGGCATCAAATGAGCAGTTCTTC
TRBV5-1	NA	NA	17	TRBJ2-5	CASSASQGVIEGETQYF	TGCGCCAGCAGCGCATCACAGGGAGTAATCGAGGGAGAGACCCAGTACTTC
TRBV3-1/TRBV3-2	NA	NA	16	TRBJ1-1	CASRFQGYGGNTEAFF	TGTGCCAGCAGGTTCCAGGGCTACGGGGGAAACACTGAAGCTTTCTTT
TRBV5-1	TRBD1	NA	15	TRBJ1-1	CASSSGDRVWTEAFF	TGCGCCAGCAGCAGTGGGGACAGGGTGTGGACTGAAGCTTTCTTT
TRBV11-3	NA	NA	12	TRBJ1-2	CASSLDKHGYTF	TGTGCCAGCAGCTTAGATAAGCACGGCTACACCTTC
TRBV7-8	NA	NA	13	TRBJ1-1	CASSSLAGTEAFF	TGTGCCAGCAGTTCACTAGCGGGCACTGAAGCTTTCTTT
TRBV13	TRBD2	few	14	TRBJ2-7	CASSPGLADYEQYF	TGTGCCAGCAGTCCAGGACTAGCGGATTACGAGCAGTACTTC
TRBV12-5	TRBD1	NA	14	TRBJ1-1	CASARQGLDTEAFF	TGTGCTAGTGCTCGACAGGGCCTGGACACTGAAGCTTTCTTT
TRBV7-9	NA	NA	12	TRBJ2-3	CASSPGADTQYF	TGTGCCAGCAGCCCTGGAGCAGATACGCAGTATTTT
TRBV11-2	NA	NA	13	TRBJ1-2	CASSSQEGRGYTF	TGTGCCAGCAGCTCCCAGGAGGGCCGGGGCTACACCTTC
TRBV5-1	NA	once	18	TRBJ2-6	CASSQPGSRTLGANVLTF	TGCGCCAGCAGCCAACCGGGATCCCGGACTCTTGGGGCCAACGTCCTGACTTTC
TRBV5-4	TRBD2	NA	18	TRBJ2-1	CASWGLAGPTSSYNEQFF	TGTGCCAGCTGGGGACTAGCGGGCCCTACGAGCTCCTACAATGAGCAGTTCTTC
TRBV19	TRBD1	NA	15	TRBJ1-2	CASSITPDRQGGYTF	TGTGCCAGTAGTATCACCCCGGACAGGCAGGGTGGCTACACCTTC
TRBV28	TRBD2	once	13	TRBJ2-7	CASRWGGRDEQYF	TGTGCCAGCAGGTGGGGCGGGAGGGACGAGCAGTACTTC
TRBV2	NA	once	16	TRBJ2-2	CASSEAGHLGGGELFF	TGTGCCAGCAGTGAAGCCGGGCACCTCGGGGGCGGGGAGCTGTTTTTT
TRBV29-1	NA	NA	15	TRBJ1-1	CSVPGGKTMNTEAFF	TGCAGCGTACCCGGGGGGAAGACAATGAACACTGAAGCTTTCTTT